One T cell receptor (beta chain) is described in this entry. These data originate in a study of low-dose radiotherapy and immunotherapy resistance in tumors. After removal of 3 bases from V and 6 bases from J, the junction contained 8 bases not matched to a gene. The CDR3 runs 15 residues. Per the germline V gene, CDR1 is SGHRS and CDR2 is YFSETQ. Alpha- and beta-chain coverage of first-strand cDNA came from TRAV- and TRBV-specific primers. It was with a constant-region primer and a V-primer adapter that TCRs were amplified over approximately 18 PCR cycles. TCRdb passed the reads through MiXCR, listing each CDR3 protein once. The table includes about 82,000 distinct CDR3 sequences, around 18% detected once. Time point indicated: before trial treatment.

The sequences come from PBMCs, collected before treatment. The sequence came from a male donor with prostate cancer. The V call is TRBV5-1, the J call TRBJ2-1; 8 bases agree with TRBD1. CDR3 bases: TGCGCCAGCAGCTCCCGTGGACAGGGTCGCAATGAGCAGTTCTTC. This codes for CASSSRGQGRNEQFF.